The 2 T cell receptor beta chains below come from one sample, sequenced in a study of T cell repertoires in cytomegalovirus infection. TCRdb redid the calling of the reads with MiXCR, one entry per CDR3 protein. The sample carries some 600,000 distinct CDR3 sequences, about 24% recorded once. The sequencing sample was made of CD8+ T cells from PBMCs. Source of these receptors: a human donor in good health (CMV status not recorded). Some clones in this sample may be carry-over from other donors' samples.

This clonotype was detected a few times. V usage is TRBV6-2 or TRBV6-3 and J usage is TRBJ2-2, with TRBD2 as a possible D gene (5 bases). V was shortened by 5 bases and J by 7 bases, with 23 bases between the two germline ends. This CDR3 is 17 amino acids long. Germline CDR1 is MNHEY and CDR2 is SVGEGT. CDR3 nucleotide sequence: TGTGCCAGCAGTCAATTACAAAACTTCCTTGGGAGCGGGGAGCTGTTTTTT. Amino acids: CASSQLQNFLGSGELFF.

V is TRBV14 and J is TRBJ2-7; 7 nucleotides line up with TRBD1. Germline CDR1 reads SGHDN; CDR2 reads FVKESK. V trimming: 4 bases; J trimming: 5 bases; junction bases outside the gene matches: 11. CDR3 length equals 15 residues. CDR3 in amino acids: CASSPRRQGLDEQYF. CDR3 in DNA: TGTGCCAGCAGCCCCCGAAGACAGGGTCTCGACGAGCAGTACTTC.